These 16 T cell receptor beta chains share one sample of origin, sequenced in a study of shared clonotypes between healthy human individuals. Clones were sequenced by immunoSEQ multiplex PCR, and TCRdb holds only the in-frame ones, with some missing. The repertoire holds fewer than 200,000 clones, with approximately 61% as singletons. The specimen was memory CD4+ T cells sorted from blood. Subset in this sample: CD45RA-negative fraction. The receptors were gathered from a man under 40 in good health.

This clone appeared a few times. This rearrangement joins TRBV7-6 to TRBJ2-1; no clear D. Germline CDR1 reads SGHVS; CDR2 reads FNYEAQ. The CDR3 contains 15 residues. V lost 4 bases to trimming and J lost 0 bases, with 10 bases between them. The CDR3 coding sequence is TGTGCCAGCAGCTCTACTTTTAGCTCCTACAATGAGCAGTTCTTC. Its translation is CASSSTFSSYNEQFF.

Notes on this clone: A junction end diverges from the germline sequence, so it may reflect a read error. The CDR3 bases are TGCGCCAGCGACTTGACCGGGACTAGCGGGAAAACTTTT. Translation gives CASDLTGTSGKTF. The chain combines TRBV5-1 with TRBJ2-3; 13 bases map to TRBD2. The CDR3 has 13 residues. Germline loops: CDR1 SGHRS, CDR2 YFSETQ. Based on the CDR3 plus reference TRBV5-1 and TRBJ2-3, the full variable domain is KAGVTQTPRYLIKTRGQQVTLSCSPISGHRSVSWYQQTPGQGLQFLFEYFSETQRNKGNFPGRFSGRQFSNSRSEMNVSTLELGDSALYLCASDLTGTSGKTFGPGTRLTVL.

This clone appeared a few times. The CDR3 reads CASSIASGMNTGELFF. The DNA for the CDR3 is TGCGCCAGCAGTATAGCTAGCGGGATGAACACCGGGGAGCTGTTTTTT. The rearrangement joins TRBV10-2 to TRBJ2-2, with TRBD2 identical over 9 bases. CDR3 length equals 16 residues. In germline, CDR1 is WSHSY, CDR2 SAAADI. Trimming cost V 5 bases and J 1 base; bases outside gene matches: 5.

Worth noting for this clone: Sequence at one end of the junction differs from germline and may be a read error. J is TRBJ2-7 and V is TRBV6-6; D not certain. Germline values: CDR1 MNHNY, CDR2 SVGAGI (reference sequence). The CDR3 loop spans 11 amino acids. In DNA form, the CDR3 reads TGTGCCAGCAGCCAAGGTCAAGTACAATCCTTC. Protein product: CASSQGQVQSF.

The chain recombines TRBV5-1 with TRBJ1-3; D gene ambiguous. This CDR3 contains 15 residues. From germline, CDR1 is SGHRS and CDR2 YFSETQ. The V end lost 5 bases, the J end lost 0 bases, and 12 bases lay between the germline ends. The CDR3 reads CASRSGSNSGNTIYF. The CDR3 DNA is TGCGCCAGCAGGTCCGGGAGCAACTCTGGAAACACCATATATTTT.

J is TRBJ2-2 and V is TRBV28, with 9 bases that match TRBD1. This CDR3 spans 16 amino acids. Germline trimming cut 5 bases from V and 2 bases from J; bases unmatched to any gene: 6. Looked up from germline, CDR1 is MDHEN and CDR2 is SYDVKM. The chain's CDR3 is CASSKKGQGNTGELFF. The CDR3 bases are TGTGCCAGCAGTAAAAAGGGACAGGGAAACACCGGGGAGCTGTTTTTT.

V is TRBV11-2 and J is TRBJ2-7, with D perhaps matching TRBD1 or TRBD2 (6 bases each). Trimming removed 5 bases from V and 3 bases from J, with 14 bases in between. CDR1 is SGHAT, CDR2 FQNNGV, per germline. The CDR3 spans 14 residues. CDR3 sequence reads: CASSEGGIDYEQYF. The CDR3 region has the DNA TGTGCCAGCAGCGAGGGGGGAATTGACTACGAGCAGTACTTC.

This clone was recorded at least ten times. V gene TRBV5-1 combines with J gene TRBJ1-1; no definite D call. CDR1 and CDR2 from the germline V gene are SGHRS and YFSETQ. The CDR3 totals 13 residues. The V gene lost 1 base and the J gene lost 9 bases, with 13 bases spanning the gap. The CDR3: CASSLWEASKAFF. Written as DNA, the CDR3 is TGCGCCAGCAGCTTGTGGGAAGCGTCGAAAGCTTTCTTT.

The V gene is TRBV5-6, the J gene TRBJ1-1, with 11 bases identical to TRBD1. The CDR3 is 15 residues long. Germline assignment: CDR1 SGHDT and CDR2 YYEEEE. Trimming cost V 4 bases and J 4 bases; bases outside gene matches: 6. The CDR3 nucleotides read TGTGCCAGCAGCAAGCGGACAGGGGGCCGCACTGAAGCTTTCTTT. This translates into CASSKRTGGRTEAFF.

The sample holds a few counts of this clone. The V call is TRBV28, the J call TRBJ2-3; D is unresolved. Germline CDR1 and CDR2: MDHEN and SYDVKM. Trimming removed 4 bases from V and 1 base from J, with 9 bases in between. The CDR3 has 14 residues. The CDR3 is CASSYNSRTDTQYF. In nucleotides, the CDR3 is TGTGCCAGCAGTTATAACTCCCGCACAGATACGCAGTATTTT. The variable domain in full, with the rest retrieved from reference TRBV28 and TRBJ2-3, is DVKVTQSSRYLVKRTGEKVFLECVQDMDHENMFWYRQDPGLGLRLIYFSYDVKMKEKGDIPEGYSVSREKKERFSLILESASTNQTSMYLCASSYNSRTDTQYFGPGTRLTVL.

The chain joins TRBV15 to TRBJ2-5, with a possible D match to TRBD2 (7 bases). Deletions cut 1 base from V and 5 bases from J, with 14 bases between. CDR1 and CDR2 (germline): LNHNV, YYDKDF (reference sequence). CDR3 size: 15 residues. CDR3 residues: CATSRVGGGSETQYF. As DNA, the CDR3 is TGTGCCACCAGCAGAGTAGGCGGGGGCAGTGAGACCCAGTACTTC.

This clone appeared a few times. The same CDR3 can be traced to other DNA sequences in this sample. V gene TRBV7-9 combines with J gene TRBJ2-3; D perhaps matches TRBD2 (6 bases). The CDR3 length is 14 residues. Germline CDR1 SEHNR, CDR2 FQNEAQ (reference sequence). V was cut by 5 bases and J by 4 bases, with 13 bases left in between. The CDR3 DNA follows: TGTGCCAGCAGCGAGGGACTGGTGGCAGATACGCAGTATTTT. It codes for CASSEGLVADTQYF.

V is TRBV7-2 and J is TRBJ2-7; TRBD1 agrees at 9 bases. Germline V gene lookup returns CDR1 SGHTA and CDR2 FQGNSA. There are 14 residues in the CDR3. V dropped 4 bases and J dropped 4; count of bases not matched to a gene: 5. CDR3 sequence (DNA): TGTGCCAGCAGCTCTAACAGGGGGCCGTACGAGCAGTACTTC. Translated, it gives CASSSNRGPYEQYF.

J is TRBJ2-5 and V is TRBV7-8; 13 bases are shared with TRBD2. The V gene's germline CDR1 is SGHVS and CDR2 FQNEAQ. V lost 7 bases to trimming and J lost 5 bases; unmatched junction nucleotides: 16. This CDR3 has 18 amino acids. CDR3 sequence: CASTNTGLAGVFWETQYF. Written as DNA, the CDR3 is TGTGCCAGCACGAATACCGGACTAGCGGGAGTTTTTTGGGAGACCCAGTACTTC.

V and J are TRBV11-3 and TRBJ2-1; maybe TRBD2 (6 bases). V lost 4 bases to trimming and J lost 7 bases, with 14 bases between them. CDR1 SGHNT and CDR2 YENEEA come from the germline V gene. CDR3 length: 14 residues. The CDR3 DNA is TGTGCCAGCAGCTCTCCGGGAGTCAGGAATGAGCAGTTCTTC. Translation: CASSSPGVRNEQFF. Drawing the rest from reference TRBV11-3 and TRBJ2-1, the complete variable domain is EAGVVQSPRYKIIEKKQPVAFWCNPISGHNTLYWYLQNLGQGPELLIRYENEEAVDDSQLPKDRFSAERLKGVDSTLKIQPAELGDSAVYLCASSSPGVRNEQFFGPGTRLTVL.

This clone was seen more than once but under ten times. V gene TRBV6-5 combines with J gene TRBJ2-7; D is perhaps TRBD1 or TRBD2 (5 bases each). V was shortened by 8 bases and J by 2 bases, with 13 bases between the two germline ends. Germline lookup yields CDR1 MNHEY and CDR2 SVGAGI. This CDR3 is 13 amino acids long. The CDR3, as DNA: TGTGCCAGCCGCGAAAGGGGACCCTACGAGCAGTACTTC. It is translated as CASRERGPYEQYF.